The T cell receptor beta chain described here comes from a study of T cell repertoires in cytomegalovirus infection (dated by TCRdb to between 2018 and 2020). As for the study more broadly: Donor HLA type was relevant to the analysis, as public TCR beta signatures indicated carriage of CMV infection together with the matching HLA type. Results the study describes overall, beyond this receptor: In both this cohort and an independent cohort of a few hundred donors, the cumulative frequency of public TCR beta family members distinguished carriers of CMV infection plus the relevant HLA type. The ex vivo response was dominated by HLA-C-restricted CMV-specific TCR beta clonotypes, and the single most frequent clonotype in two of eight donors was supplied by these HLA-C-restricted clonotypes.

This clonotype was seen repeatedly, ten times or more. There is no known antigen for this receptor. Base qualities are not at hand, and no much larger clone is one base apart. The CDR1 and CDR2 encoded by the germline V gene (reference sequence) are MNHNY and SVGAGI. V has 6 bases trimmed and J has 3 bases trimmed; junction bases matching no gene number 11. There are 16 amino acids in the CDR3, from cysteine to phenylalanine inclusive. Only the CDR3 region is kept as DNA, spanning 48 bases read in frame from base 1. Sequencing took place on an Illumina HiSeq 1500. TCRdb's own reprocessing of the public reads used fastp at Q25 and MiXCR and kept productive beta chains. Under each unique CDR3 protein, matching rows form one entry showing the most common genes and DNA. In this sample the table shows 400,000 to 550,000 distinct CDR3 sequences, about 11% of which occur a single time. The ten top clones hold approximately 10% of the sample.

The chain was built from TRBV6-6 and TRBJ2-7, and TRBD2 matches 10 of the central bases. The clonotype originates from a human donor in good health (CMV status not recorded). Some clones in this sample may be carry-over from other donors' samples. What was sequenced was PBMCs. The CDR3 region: CASRGLGTSEYYEQYF. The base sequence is TGTGCCAGCAGGGGACTTGGGACTAGCGAATACTACGAGCAGTACTTC.